This T cell receptor beta chain derives from a study of blood T cell repertoires in COVID-19. At the level of the study: Acute-phase and convalescent COVID-19 samples originated in the United States, Italy and Spain. PBMCs, B-cell-depleted T cells, or T cells provided the cDNA or gDNA that made up the material.

From germline, CDR1 is SNHLY and CDR2 FYNNEI. V dropped 2 bases and J dropped 7 bases, with 11 bases sitting between them. CDR3 length equals 13 residues. As processed by the authors: The assay estimated nucleated cells by amplifying reference gene primers. Produced via immunoSEQ multiplex PCR; TCRdb's table is partial and in-frame only. Clonal size and the V and J genes are those of that table, whereas D and trimming came from the DNA. The data contain roughly 150,000 clones, approximately 89% of them seen just once; the ten biggest clones take up around 26%. This clone was found a few times. This sequence was found in a human donor in a cohort sampled during active COVID-19. Sequenced sample: peripheral blood. The genes are TRBV2 and TRBJ1-1, with D perhaps TRBD1 (6 bases). The CDR3 spells CASSEQDSHEAFF. CDR3 DNA: TGTGCCAGCAGTGAACAGGACAGCCATGAAGCTTTCTTT. Variable domain in full (rest from reference TRBV2 and TRBJ1-1): EPEVTQTPSHQVTQMGQEVILRCVPISNHLYFYWYRQILGQKVEFLVSFYNNEISEKSEIFDDQFSVERPDGSNFTLKIRSTKLEDSAMYFCASSEQDSHEAFFGQGTRLTVV.